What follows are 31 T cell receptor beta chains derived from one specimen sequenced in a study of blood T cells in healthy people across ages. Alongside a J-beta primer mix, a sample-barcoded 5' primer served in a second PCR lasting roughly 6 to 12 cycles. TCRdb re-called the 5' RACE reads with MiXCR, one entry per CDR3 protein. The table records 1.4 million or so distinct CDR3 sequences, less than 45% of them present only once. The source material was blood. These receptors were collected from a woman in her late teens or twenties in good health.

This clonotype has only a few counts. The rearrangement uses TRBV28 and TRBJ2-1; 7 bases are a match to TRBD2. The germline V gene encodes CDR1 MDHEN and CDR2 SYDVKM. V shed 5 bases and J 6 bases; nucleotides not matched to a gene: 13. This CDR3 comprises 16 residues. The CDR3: CASSGAGQGVGNEQFF. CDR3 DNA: TGTGCCAGCAGTGGAGCGGGGCAGGGTGTGGGCAATGAGCAGTTCTTC.

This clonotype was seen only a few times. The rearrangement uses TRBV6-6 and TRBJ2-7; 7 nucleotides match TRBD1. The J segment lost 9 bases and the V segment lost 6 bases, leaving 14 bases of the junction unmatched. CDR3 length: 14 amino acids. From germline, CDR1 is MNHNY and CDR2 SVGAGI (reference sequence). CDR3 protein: CASRYGTASLWQYF. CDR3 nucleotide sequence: TGTGCCAGCAGATACGGGACAGCTAGCTTGTGGCAGTACTTC.

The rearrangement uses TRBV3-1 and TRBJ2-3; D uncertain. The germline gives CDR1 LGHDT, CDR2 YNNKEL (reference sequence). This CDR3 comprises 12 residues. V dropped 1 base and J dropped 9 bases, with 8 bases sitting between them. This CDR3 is CASSQVQQTQYF. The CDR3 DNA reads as TGTGCCAGCAGCCAAGTTCAGCAGACGCAGTATTTT.

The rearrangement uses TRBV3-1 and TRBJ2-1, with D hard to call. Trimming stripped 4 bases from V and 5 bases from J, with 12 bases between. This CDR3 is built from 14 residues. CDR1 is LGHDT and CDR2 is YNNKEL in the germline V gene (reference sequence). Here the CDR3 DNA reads TGTGCCAGCAGCCCCCAGTGGGCCAACAATGAGCAGTTCTTC. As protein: CASSPQWANNEQFF.

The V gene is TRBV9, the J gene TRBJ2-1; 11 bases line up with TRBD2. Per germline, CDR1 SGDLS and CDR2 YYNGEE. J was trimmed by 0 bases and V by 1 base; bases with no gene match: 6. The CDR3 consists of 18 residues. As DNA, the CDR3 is TGTGCCAGCAGCGTACGTAGCGGGGGGGCGAGCTCCTACAATGAGCAGTTCTTC. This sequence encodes CASSVRSGGASSYNEQFF. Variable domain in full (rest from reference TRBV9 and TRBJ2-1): DSGVTQTPKHLITATGQRVTLRCSPRSGDLSVYWYQQSLDQGLQFLIQYYNGEERAKGNILERFSAQQFPDLHSELNLSSLELGDSALYFCASSVRSGGASSYNEQFFGPGTRLTVL.

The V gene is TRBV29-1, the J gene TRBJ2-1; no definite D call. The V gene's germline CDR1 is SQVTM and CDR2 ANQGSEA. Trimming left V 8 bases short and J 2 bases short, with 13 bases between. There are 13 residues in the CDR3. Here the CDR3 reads CSSTDATYNEQFF. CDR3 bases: TGCAGCTCCACCGACGCGACCTACAATGAGCAGTTCTTC.

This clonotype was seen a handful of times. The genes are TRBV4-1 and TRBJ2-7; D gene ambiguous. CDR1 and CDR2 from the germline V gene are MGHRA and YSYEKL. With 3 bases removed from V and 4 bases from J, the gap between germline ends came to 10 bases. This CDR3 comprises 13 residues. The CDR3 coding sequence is TGCGCCAGCAGCCAGATGTTGGGTTACGAGCAGTACTTC. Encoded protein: CASSQMLGYEQYF.

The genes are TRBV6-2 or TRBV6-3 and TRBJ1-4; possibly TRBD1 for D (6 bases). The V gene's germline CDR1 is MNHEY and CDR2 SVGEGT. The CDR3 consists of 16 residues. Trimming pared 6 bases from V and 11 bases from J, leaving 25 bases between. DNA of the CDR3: TGTGCCAGCAGCTACGAGAAGGACAGTCTCTCGCGGAAACTGTTTTTT. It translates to CASSYEKDSLSRKLFF.

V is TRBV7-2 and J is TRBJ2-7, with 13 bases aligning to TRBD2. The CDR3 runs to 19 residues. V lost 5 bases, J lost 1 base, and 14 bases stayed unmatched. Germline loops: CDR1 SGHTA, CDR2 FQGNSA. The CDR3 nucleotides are TGTGCCAGCAGCCAACGGACTAGCGGGAGTTCAAGGTCATCCTACGAGCAGTACTTC. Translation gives CASSQRTSGSSRSSYEQYF.

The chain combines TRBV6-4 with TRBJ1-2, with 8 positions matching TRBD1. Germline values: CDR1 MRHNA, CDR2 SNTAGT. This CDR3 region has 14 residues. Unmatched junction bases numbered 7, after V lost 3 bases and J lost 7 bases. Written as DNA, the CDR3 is TGTGCCAGCAGTGAAAACAGGGGGTTAGGTGGCTACACCTTC. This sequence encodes CASSENRGLGGYTF.

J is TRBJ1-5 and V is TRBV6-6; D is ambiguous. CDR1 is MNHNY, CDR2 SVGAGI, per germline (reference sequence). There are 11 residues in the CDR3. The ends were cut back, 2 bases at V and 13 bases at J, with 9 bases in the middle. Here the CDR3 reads CASSYGTEQHF. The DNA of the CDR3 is TGTGCCAGCAGTTACGGCACAGAGCAGCATTTT.

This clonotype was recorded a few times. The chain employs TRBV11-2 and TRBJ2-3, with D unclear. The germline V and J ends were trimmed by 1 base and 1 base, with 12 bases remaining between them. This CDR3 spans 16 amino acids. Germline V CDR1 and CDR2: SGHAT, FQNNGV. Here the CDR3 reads CASSLALEAGTDTQYF. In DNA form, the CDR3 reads TGTGCCAGCAGCTTAGCTCTGGAAGCAGGCACAGATACGCAGTATTTT.

The CDR3 reads CSASRSPLHF. CDR3 sequence (DNA): TGCAGTGCTAGTCGTTCACCCCTCCACTTT. This chain links TRBV20-1 with TRBJ1-6; D is uncertain. V gave up 3 bases and J gave up 9 bases, with 3 bases separating them. Germline loops: CDR1 DFQATT, CDR2 SNEGSKA (reference sequence). The CDR3 covers 10 residues.

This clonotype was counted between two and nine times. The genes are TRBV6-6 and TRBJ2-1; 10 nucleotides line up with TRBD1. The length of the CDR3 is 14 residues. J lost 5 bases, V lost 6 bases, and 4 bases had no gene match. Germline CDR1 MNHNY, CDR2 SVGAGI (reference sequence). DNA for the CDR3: TGTGCCAGCAGGGGGACAGGGGTTAACAATGAGCAGTTCTTC. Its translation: CASRGTGVNNEQFF.

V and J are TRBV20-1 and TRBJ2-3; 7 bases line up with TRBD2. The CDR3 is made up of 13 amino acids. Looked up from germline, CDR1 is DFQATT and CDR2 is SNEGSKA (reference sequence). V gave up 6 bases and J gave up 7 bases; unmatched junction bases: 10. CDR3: CSAWTRSSYTQYF. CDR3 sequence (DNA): TGCAGTGCGTGGACTAGAAGCTCATATACGCAGTATTTT.

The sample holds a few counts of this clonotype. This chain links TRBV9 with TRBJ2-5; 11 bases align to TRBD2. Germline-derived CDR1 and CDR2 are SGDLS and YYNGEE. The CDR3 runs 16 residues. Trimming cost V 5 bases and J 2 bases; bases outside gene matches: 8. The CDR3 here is CASSKGLADFQETQYF. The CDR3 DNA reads TGTGCCAGCAGTAAGGGACTAGCGGACTTTCAAGAGACCCAGTACTTC.

The chain's CDR3 is CASSTSGTGIPYEQYF. The CDR3 DNA sequence: TGTGCCAGCAGTACCTCCGGGACGGGCATACCCTACGAGCAGTACTTC. V gene TRBV12-3 or TRBV12-4 combines with J gene TRBJ2-7; possibly TRBD1 or TRBD2 for D (5 bases each). V was trimmed by 5 bases and J by 2 bases, leaving 19 bases between them. The CDR3 is 16 amino acids.

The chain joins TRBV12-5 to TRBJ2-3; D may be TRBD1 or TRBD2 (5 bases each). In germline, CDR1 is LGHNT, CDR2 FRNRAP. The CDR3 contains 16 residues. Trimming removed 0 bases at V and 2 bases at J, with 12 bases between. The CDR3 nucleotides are TGTGCTAGTGGTTTGGTGTTTGGGGGACCCACAGATACGCAGTATTTT. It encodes CASGLVFGGPTDTQYF. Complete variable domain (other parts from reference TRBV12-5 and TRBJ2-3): DARVTQTPRHKVTEMGQEVTMRCQPILGHNTVFWYRQTMMQGLELLAYFRNRAPLDDSGMPKDRFSAEMPDATLATLKIQPSEPRDSAVYFCASGLVFGGPTDTQYFGPGTRLTVL.

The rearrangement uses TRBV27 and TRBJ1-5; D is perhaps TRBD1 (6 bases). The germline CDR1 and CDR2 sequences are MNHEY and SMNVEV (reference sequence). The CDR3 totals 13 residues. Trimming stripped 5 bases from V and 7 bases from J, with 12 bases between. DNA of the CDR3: TGTGCCAGCAGTGTATACAGGGAACAGCCCCAGCATTTT. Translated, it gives CASSVYREQPQHF.

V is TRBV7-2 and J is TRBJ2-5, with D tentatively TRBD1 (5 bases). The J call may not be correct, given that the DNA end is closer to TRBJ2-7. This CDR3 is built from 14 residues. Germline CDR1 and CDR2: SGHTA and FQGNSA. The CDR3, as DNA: TGTGCCAGCAACGTAGTGGGGCTTAATGACGAGCAGTACTTC. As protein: CASNVVGLNDEQYF.

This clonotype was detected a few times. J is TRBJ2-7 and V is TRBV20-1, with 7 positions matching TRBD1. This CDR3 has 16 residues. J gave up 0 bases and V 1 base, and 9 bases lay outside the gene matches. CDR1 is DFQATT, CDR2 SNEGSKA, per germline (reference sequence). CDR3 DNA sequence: TGCAGTGCTAGAGTGCACAGGGGTCTCTACTCCTACGAGCAGTACTTC. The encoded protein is CSARVHRGLYSYEQYF.

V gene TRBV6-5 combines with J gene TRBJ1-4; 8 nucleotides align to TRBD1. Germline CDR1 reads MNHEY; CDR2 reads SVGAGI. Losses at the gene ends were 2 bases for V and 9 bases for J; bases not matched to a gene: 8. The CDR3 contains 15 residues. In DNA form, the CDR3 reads TGTGCCAGCAGTTACGCGACAGGGGTTTCGCAAAAACTGTTTTTT. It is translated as CASSYATGVSQKLFF.

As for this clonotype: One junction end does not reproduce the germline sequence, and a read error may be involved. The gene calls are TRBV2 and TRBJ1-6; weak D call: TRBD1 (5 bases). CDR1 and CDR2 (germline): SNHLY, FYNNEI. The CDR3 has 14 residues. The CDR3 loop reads CASSPDGTSSPPHF. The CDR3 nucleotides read TGTGCCAGCAGCCCGGACGGGACCTCTTCACCCCCCCACTTT.

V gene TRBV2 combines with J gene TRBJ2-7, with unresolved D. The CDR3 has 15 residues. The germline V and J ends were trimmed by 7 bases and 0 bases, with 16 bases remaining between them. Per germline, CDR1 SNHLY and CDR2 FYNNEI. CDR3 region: CASTGWRPHSYEQYF. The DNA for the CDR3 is TGTGCCAGCACCGGGTGGCGGCCCCACTCCTACGAGCAGTACTTC.

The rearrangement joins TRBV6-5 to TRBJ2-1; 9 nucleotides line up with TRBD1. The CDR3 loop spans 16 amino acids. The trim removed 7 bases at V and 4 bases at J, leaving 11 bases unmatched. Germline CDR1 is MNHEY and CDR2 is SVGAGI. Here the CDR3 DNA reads TGTGCCAGCACCACCGAAAGGGACAGGGCGTACAATGAGCAGTTCTTC. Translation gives CASTTERDRAYNEQFF.

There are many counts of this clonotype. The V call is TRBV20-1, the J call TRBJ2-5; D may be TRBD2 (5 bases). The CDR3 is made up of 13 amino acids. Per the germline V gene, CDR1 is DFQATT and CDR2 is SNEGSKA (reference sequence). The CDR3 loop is CRGLEADGNEQYF. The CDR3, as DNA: TGCAGGGGCCTAGAAGCGGACGGGAATGAGCAGTACTTC.

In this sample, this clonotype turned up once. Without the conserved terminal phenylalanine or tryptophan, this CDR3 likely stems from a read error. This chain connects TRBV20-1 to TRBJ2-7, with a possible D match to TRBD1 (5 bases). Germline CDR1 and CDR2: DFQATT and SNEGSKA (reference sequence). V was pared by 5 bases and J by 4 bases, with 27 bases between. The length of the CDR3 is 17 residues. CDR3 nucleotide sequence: TGCAGTGCTCAAGGATCCAGAGTCAGGGTCAGAATTTACGAGCAGTACTTA. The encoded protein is CSAQGSRVRVRIYEQYL.

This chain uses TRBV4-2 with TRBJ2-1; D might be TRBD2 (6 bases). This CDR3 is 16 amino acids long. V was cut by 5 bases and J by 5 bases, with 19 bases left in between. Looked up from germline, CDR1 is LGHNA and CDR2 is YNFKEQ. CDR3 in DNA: TGTGCCAGCAGCTCGAACCCGGGAGTTCGGGACAATGAGCAGTTCTTC. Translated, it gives CASSSNPGVRDNEQFF.

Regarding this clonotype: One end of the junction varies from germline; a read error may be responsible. The CDR3 loop is CASSLSTLAENAGELFF. CDR3 sequence (DNA): TGTGCCAGCAGTTTATCTACACTAGCGGAGAACGCCGGGGAGCTGTTTTTT. This chain joins TRBV28 and TRBJ2-2; 8 bases agree with TRBD2. The CDR3 spans 17 residues. CDR1 is MDHEN, CDR2 SYDVKM, per germline. Supplemented by reference TRBV28 and TRBJ2-2, the full variable domain reads DVKVTQSSRYLVKRTGEKVFLECVQDMDHENMFWYRQDPGLGLRLIYFSYDVKMKEKGDIPEGYSVSREKKERFSLILESASTNQTSMYLCASSLSTLAENAGELFFGEGSRLTVL.

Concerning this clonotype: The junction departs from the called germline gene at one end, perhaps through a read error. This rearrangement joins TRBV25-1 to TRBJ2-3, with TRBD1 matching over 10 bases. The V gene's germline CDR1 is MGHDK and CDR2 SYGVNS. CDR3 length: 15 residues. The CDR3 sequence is CAGSEAGTGEDTQYF. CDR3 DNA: TGTGCCGGCAGTGAAGCCGGGACAGGGGAAGATACGCAGTATTTT.

Written as DNA, the CDR3 is TGCGCCAGCAGCCAGCCGGGAGAGGAGATTCTCAGCACTGAAGCTTTCTTT. This translates into CASSQPGEEILSTEAFF. This rearrangement joins TRBV4-1 to TRBJ1-1; unclear D gene. V dropped 3 bases and J dropped 4 bases, with 21 bases sitting between them. Germline CDR1 MGHRA, CDR2 YSYEKL. The CDR3 extends over 17 amino acids.